The present T cell receptor beta chain was sequenced within a study of T cell responses to AZD1222 COVID-19 vaccine. Study in general: Second doses were pooled across both intervals (about 4 or about 12 weeks). Study outcomes and limitations: Nearly half of spike-specific TCRs reportedly target variant regions that are unmutated in the B.1.351 and B.1.1.7 variants. The study sampled repertoires only after the peak T cell response.

Sequenced by immunoSEQ multiplex PCR; TCRdb stores in-frame clones only, minus some. The sample records around 110,000 clones, roughly 90% being singletons. With regard to this clone: The antigen is undetermined.

Germline V gene data show CDR1 as LNHDA and CDR2 as SQIVND (reference sequence). This CDR3 spans 17 amino acids. V shed 4 bases and J shed 0 bases, with 13 bases lying between them. The chain is built from TRBV19 and TRBJ2-6; the D gene is possibly TRBD1 (6 bases). The sample was peripheral blood, taken on day 0 of AZD1222 vaccination. The source is an adult in good health. The CDR3 nucleotides are TGTGCCAGTAGTAGACAGGTTGCCCCCTCTGGGGCCAACGTCCTGACTTTC. This gives the protein CASSRQVAPSGANVLTF.